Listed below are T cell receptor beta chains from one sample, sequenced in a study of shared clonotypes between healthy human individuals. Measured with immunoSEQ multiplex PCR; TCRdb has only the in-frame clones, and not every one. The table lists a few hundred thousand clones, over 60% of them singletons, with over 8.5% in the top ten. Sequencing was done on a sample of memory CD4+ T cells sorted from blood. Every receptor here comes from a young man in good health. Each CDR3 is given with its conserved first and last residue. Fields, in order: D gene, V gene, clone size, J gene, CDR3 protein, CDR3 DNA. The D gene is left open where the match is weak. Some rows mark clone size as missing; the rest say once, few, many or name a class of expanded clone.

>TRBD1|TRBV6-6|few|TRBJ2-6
CASSTTGAGANVLTF
TGTGCCAGCAGTACGACAGGGGCTGGGGCCAACGTCCTGACTTTC
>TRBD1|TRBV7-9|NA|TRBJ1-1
CASSLFGTGNTEAFF
TGTGCCAGCAGCTTATTCGGGACAGGGAACACTGAAGCTTTCTTT
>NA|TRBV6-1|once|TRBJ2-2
CASSEATDLFLPNTGELFF
TGTGCCAGCAGTGAAGCGACAGACCTTTTCCTCCCTAACACCGGGGAGCTGTTTTTT
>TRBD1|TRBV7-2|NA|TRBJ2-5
CASSPRGQEETQYF
TGTGCCAGCAGCCCACGGGGACAGGAAGAGACCCAGTACTTC
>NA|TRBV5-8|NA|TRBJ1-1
CASSLRTAMNTEAFF
TGTGCCAGCAGCTTAAGGACAGCTATGAACACTGAAGCTTTCTTT
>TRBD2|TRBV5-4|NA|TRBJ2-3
CASSLSGASGRSDTQYF
TGTGCCAGCAGCTTGAGTGGGGCTAGCGGGAGGTCCGATACGCAGTATTTT
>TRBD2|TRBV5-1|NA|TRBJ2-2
CASSWDRLAGGDGELFF
TGCGCCAGCAGCTGGGACCGACTAGCGGGAGGGGACGGGGAGCTGTTTTTT
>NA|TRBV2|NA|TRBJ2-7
CASIQGGPGYYEQYF
TGTGCCAGCATACAGGGAGGCCCAGGCTACTACGAGCAGTACTTC
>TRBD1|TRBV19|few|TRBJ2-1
CATRGDRRRRWEQFF
TGTGCCACGCGAGGGGACAGAAGAAGGAGGTGGGAGCAGTTCTTC
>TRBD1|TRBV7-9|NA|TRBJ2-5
CASSFDREETQYF
TGTGCCAGCAGCTTTGACAGGGAAGAGACCCAGTACTTC
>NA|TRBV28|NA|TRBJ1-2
CASSWGGAQTLDYGYTF
TGTGCCAGCAGTTGGGGGGGCGCCCAAACACTCGACTATGGCTACACCTTC
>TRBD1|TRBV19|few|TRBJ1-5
CASSKQGPGGWQPQHF
TGTGCCAGTAGCAAGCAGGGCCCAGGGGGTTGGCAGCCCCAGCATTTT
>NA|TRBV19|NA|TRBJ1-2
CASSIGRGRGDGYTF
TGTGCCAGTAGTATAGGTCGGGGCAGGGGAGATGGCTACACCTTC
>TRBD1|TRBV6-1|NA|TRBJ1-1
CASSGTGTGTMNTEAFF
TGTGCCAGCAGTGGAACCGGGACAGGGACCATGAACACTGAAGCTTTCTTT
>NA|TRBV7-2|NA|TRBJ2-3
CASSLGAGQYF
TGTGCCAGCAGCTTAGGGGCGGGGCAGTATTTT
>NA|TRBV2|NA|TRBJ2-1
CASSEALFIREQFF
TGTGCCAGCAGTGAAGCGCTCTTCATCCGGGAGCAGTTCTTC
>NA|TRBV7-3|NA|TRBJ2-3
CASSLNTGWDTQYF
TGTGCCAGCAGCTTGAACACTGGATGGGATACGCAGTATTTT
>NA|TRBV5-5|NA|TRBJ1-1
CASSLADHTEAFF
TGTGCCAGCAGCTTGGCAGACCACACTGAAGCTTTCTTT
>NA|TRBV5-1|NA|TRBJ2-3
CASSVIPSSSEYF
TGCGCCAGCAGCGTCATTCCTAGTTCTTCTGAGTATTTT
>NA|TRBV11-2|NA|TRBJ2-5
CASSLVAETQYF
TGTGCCAGCAGCTTAGTGGCGGAGACCCAGTACTTC
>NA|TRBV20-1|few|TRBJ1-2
CSANPNYGYTF
TGCAGTGCTAATCCTAACTATGGCTACACCTTC
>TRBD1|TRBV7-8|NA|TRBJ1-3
CASSLRTGSGNTIYF
TGTGCCAGCAGCCTAAGGACAGGGTCAGGAAACACCATATATTTT
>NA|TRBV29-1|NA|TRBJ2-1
CSTDGNSYNEQFF
TGCAGCACCGACGGAAACTCCTACAATGAGCAGTTCTTC
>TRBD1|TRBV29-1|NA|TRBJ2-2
CSAERDRDTGELFF
TGCAGCGCCGAAAGGGACAGGGACACCGGGGAGCTGTTTTTT
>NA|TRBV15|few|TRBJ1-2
CATSRRDGYGYTF
TGTGCCACCAGCAGACGGGACGGGTATGGCTACACCTTC
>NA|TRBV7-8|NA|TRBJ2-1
CASSLGFAGSSYNEQFF
TGTGCCAGCAGCTTAGGTTTCGCGGGGAGCTCCTACAATGAGCAGTTCTTC
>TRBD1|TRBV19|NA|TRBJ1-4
CASSIVGTGARGEKLFF
TGTGCCAGTAGTATCGTGGGGACAGGGGCGCGGGGTGAAAAACTGTTTTTT
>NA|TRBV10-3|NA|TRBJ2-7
CAISEPGKASYEQYF
TGTGCCATCAGTGAACCGGGGAAGGCCTCCTACGAGCAGTACTTC
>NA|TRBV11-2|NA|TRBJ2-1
CASSLVLAGNEQFF
TGTGCCAGCAGCTTAGTACTAGCTGGCAATGAGCAGTTCTTC
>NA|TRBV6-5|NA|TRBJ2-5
CACQDDRKTQYF
TGTGCTTGTCAGGACGACAGAAAGACCCAGTACTTC
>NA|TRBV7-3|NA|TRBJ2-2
CASSPRPGLDTGELFF
TGTGCCAGCAGCCCTCGTCCGGGATTAGACACCGGGGAGCTGTTTTTT
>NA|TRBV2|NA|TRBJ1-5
CASRPLSNQPQHF
TGTGCCAGCAGACCCCTAAGCAATCAGCCCCAGCATTTT
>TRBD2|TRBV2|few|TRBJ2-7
CASGTSGSHEQYF
TGTGCCAGTGGGACTAGCGGGAGCCACGAGCAGTACTTC
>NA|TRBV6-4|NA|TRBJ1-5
CASRGRSNQPQHF
TGTGCCAGCAGGGGGCGTAGCAATCAGCCCCAGCATTTT
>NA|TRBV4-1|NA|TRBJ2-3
CASRAPGRTDTQYF
TGCGCCAGTAGGGCCCCGGGACGCACAGATACGCAGTATTTT
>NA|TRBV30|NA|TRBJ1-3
CAWSVLGRRPGNTIYF
TGTGCCTGGAGTGTACTTGGCAGACGCCCTGGAAACACCATATATTTT
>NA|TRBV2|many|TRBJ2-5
CASSELVAPQYF
TGTGCCAGCAGTGAGTTAGTAGCGCCCCAGTACTTC
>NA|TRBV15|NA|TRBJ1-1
CATSKSHDALNEAFF
TGTGCCACCAGCAAGAGTCACGACGCCCTGAATGAAGCTTTCTTT
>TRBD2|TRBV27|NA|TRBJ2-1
CASRRPGLAHDEQFF
TGTGCCAGCAGGCGACCGGGACTAGCCCACGATGAGCAGTTCTTC
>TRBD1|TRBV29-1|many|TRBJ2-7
CSVDLTGGDEQYF
TGCAGCGTTGATTTGACAGGGGGAGACGAGCAGTACTTC
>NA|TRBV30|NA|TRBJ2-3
CAWGLGSQYF
TGTGCCTGGGGGCTTGGCTCGCAGTATTTT
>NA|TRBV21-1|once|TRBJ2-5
CARTRGETQYF
TGTGCCAGGACTAGGGGGGAGACCCAGTACTTC
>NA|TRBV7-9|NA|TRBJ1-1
CASSLSINPSGAFF
TGTGCCAGCAGCTTATCTATCAATCCCTCCGGGGCTTTCTTT
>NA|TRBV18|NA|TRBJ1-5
CASSPNTGDQPQHF
TGTGCCAGCTCACCTAACACGGGGGATCAGCCCCAGCATTTT
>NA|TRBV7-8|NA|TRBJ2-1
CASSPTTSGTYNEQFF
TGTGCCAGCAGCCCGACGACTAGTGGTACCTACAATGAGCAGTTCTTC
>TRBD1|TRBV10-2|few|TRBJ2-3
CASSELGQGADTQYF
TGCGCCAGCAGTGAGCTGGGACAGGGGGCAGATACGCAGTATTTT
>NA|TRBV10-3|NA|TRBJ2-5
CATSEGPPGDQYF
TGTGCCACCTCGGAGGGACCACCCGGAGACCAGTACTTC
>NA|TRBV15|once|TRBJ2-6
CATSRYRASGANVLTF
TGTGCCACCAGCAGATATCGGGCCTCTGGGGCCAACGTCCTGACTTTC
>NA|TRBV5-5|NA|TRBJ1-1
CASSLDSLTEAFF
TGTGCCAGCAGCTTGGACAGCTTGACTGAAGCTTTCTTT
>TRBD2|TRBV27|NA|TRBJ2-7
CASSSRLAGVYEQYF
TGTGCCAGCAGTTCCAGACTAGCGGGAGTCTACGAGCAGTACTTC
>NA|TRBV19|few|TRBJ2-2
CASSLDRGGELFF
TGTGCCAGTAGCCTAGACCGGGGCGGGGAGCTGTTTTTT
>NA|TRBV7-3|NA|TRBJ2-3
CASSLSGGSGDTQYF
TGTGCCAGCAGCTTAAGCGGCGGATCCGGGGATACGCAGTATTTT
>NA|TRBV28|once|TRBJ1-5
CASSSPRRGVNQPQHF
TGTGCCAGCAGTAGCCCAAGGAGGGGGGTCAATCAGCCCCAGCATTTT
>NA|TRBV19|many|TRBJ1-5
CASHTQQGRADQPQHF
TGTGCCAGTCACACGCAACAGGGCCGGGCGGATCAGCCCCAGCATTTT
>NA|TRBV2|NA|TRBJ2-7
CASSEGQTYEQYF
TGTGCCAGCAGTGAAGGGCAGACCTACGAGCAGTACTTC
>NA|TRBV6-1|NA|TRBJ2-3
CAISPSTDTQYF
TGTGCCATCAGTCCTAGCACAGATACGCAGTATTTT
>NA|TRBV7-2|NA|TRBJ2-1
CASSFGIAWNEQFF
TGTGCCAGCAGCTTCGGGATAGCTTGGAATGAGCAGTTCTTC
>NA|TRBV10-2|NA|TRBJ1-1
CASSVGGGGTEAFF
TGCGCCAGCAGTGTTGGGGGCGGGGGCACTGAAGCTTTCTTT
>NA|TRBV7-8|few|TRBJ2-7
CASSLVAYEQYF
TGTGCCAGCAGCTTAGTGGCGTACGAGCAGTACTTC
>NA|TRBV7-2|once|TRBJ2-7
CASSLDLTYEQYF
TGTGCCAGCAGCTTAGACCTAACCTACGAGCAGTACTTC